This TCR beta chain was sequenced during a study of blood T cells in healthy people across ages. A sample-barcoded 5' primer and a J-beta primer mix were used in a second PCR of roughly 7 to 12 cycles. Via MiXCR, TCRdb re-called the 5' RACE reads, giving one row per CDR3 protein. The table records 800,000 to 1,000,000 distinct CDR3 sequences, roughly 50% of them present only once. This CDR3 region has 13 residues. The germline V and J ends were trimmed by 3 bases and 8 bases, with 13 bases remaining between them. Per germline, CDR1 KGHSH and CDR2 LQKENI. This chain connects TRBV18 to TRBJ1-2; the D is unclear. The sequenced material came from blood. This sequence was found in a man aged 30 to 39 in good health. DNA of the CDR3: TGTGCCAGCTCACCCCCAAGTGGAGGCGGCTACACCTTC. It translates to CASSPPSGGGYTF.